These 8 T cell receptor beta chains were all obtained from the same sample, sequenced in a study of graft-versus-host responses after intestinal transplantation. TCRdb keeps only in-frame clones here, not all; method: immunoSEQ multiplex PCR. The data hold 55,000 to 65,000 clones, with around 93% observed a single time. For these TCRs, the target antigens are not known. Sequencing was performed on unstimulated CD4+ T cells sorted from spleen or lymph node cells, taken before transplant. Receptor source: a human donor who was the organ donor for an intestinal transplant.

This clone was counted a single time. The chain employs TRBV7-2 and TRBJ2-7; D call uncertain. V lost 6 bases, J lost 4 bases, and 4 bases lay in between. CDR3 length: 10 amino acids. Looked up from germline, CDR1 is SGHTA and CDR2 is FQGNSA. The CDR3 here is CASRDYEQYF. Written as DNA, the CDR3 is TGTGCCAGCAGGGATTACGAGCAGTACTTC.

This clone was seen only once. The chain combines TRBV14 with TRBJ2-7; 10 bases are shared with TRBD2. The trim removed 1 base at V and 5 bases at J, leaving 8 bases unmatched. This CDR3 is built from 16 residues. The germline V gene has CDR1 SGHDN and CDR2 FVKESK. CDR3 sequence: CASSQVHLAGDHEQYF. The CDR3 region has the DNA TGTGCCAGCAGCCAAGTCCACCTAGCGGGGGACCACGAGCAGTACTTC.

The rearrangement joins TRBV7-2 to TRBJ2-2; D perhaps matches TRBD1 (5 bases). The CDR3 sequence is 12 residues long. CDR1 and CDR2 (germline): SGHTA, FQGNSA. V was pared by 4 bases and J by 5 bases, with 5 bases between. The CDR3 protein is CASSYRTGELFF. The CDR3 nucleotides are TGTGCCAGCAGCTACAGGACCGGGGAGCTGTTTTTT.

This chain connects TRBV10-2 to TRBJ2-7, with D hard to call. The V end lost 3 bases, the J end lost 6 bases, and 15 bases lay between the germline ends. Per germline, CDR1 WSHSY and CDR2 SAAADI. The CDR3 is made up of 14 amino acids. The CDR3 sequence is CASSDYAVVFEQYF. CDR3 nucleotide sequence: TGCGCCAGCAGTGATTATGCGGTTGTCTTCGAGCAGTACTTC.

This chain joins TRBV27 and TRBJ1-6, with D unresolved. Trimming shortened V by 8 bases and J by 10 bases, and 21 bases separated the two germline ends. The CDR3 is 15 amino acids. Germline CDR1 and CDR2: MNHEY and SMNVEV (reference sequence). DNA for the CDR3: TGTGCCAGCCATTCTGGGCTGGGCTTGGGGTCACCCCTCCACTTT. Translating gives CASHSGLGLGSPLHF.

This chain connects TRBV11-2 to TRBJ1-2; TRBD1 agrees at 7 bases. The V gene end was trimmed by 5 bases and the J gene end by 7 bases; junction bases not matched to a gene: 10. Germline V lookup: CDR1 SGHAT, CDR2 FQNNGV. This CDR3 has 14 amino acids. The CDR3 loop is CASSRDSDNVGYTF. The CDR3 region has the DNA TGTGCCAGCAGCCGGGACAGTGATAATGTTGGCTACACCTTC.

This chain uses TRBV4-1 with TRBJ1-6; D may be TRBD1 (5 bases). Germline V lookup: CDR1 MGHRA, CDR2 YSYEKL. The length of the CDR3 is 15 residues. The V gene lost 0 bases and the J gene lost 4 bases, with 7 bases spanning the gap. CDR3 coding DNA: TGCGCCAGCAGCCAAGAGGGGCAGTATAATTCACCCCTCCACTTT. This codes for CASSQEGQYNSPLHF.

The chain uses TRBV15 and TRBJ2-5; 7 bases line up with TRBD2. Gene TRBJ2-7 matches the end of the DNA better, so the J call may be wrong. The germline V gene encodes CDR1 LNHNV and CDR2 YYDKDF (reference sequence). The CDR3 extends over 14 amino acids. This CDR3 reads CATSREGGFYEQYF. CDR3 nucleotide sequence: TGTGCCACCAGCAGGGAGGGAGGGTTCTACGAGCAGTACTTC.